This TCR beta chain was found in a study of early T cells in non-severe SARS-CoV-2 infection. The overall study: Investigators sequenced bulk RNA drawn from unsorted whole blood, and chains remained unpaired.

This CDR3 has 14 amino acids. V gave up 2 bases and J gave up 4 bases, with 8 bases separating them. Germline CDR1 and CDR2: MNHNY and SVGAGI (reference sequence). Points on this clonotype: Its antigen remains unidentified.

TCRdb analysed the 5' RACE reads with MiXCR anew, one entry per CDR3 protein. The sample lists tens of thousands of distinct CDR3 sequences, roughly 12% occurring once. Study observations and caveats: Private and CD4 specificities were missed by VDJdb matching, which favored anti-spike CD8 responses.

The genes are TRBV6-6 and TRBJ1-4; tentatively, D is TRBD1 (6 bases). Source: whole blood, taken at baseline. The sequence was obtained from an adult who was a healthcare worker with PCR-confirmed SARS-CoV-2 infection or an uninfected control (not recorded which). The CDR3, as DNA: TGTGCCAGCAGTTACACAGGGAATAATGAAAAACTGTTTTTT. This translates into CASSYTGNNEKLFF.